This record covers a single TCR beta chain. The specificity of this receptor is unknown. Base qualities are missing; no much larger clone stands one base away. CDR1 and CDR2 (KGHSH, LQKENI) derive from the germline V gene. The CDR3 goes from the cysteine to the phenylalanine over 14 residues. Kept here is only the CDR3 DNA, which spans 42 bases and is read in frame from base 1. V lost 2 bases and J lost 5 bases, and the count of bases not matched to a germline gene is 4. The sample comes from a study of beta chain features in type 1 diabetes (dated by TCRdb to 2017 to 2018). Notes on the research overall: Patients and healthy donors did not differ in mean age, gender distribution, total cell number or subset yield. In the study, TCRB repertoires of sorted circulating CD4+ T cell subsets from recently diagnosed type 1 diabetes patients were compared with those of matched healthy donors. Regulatory and stem cell-like memory subsets were obtained from only 8 patients and about 8 healthy donors, while naive and central memory subsets were obtained from all 30 or so donors. A total of approximately 100,000,000 sorted cells were examined across all samples, and the number of cells per subset was strongly correlated with RNA yield. Findings and caveats that apply to the study as a whole: Type 1 diabetes patients showed a moderate but significant shortening of TCRB CDR3 length in all four CD4+ subsets. Because cDNA rather than genomic DNA was sequenced, highly expressing activated cells could have been over-represented, although no difference in activation and CD3 levels was found between groups. Because the HLA sub-analyses included only small numbers of individuals, any influence of HLA type on TCRB rearrangement was left unresolved. Patients with type 1 diabetes made fewer insertions and deleted more nucleotides at VDJ recombination sites, implying thymic rearrangement abnormalities. Shorter templates might have been favored by PCR, but patient and control samples were amplified and corrected together, so both groups would have been affected equally by any skew. The naive, central memory and regulatory TCRB repertoires appeared to resemble one another more closely among patients than among healthy donors.

Each donor gave one peripheral blood draw, averaging roughly 100 mL, which was collected into heparinised tubes. Using a panel that included CD45RO, CCR7, CD25, CD127, CD95 and CD27, naive, central memory, regulatory and stem cell-like memory CD4+ T cells were sorted on a BD FACSAria II. A purity above 98% was achieved for all sorted populations. Right away, PBMCs were isolated by Lymphoprep density gradient centrifugation and were stained directly, with no culture step. So that batch effects would be minimized, each experiment stained and sorted samples in pairs, pairing one healthy donor with one patient. The High Capacity cDNA Reverse Transcription Kit was used to reverse transcribe all of the isolated RNA, meaning that expressed TCRB transcripts were what got sequenced. Deep immunoSEQ sequencing was applied to naive, central memory and regulatory T cell samples, giving an average of around 3.8 million total reads per sample. Sorted cells were lysed in RLT buffer and RNA was extracted with DNase-treated RNeasy Micro or Mini kits, depending on cell number. To prevent cross-contamination, each cell subset was processed individually, whereas patient and healthy donor samples were processed jointly. The immunoSEQ multiplex PCR was used to amplify TCRB sequences from cDNA, yielding 87-bp fragments that span the CDR3 region. Amplicons were sequenced on the Illumina HiSeq platform. In the source study's methods: PCR bias was computationally corrected using synthetic template baselines, reads within Hamming distance 2 were collapsed, and singletons that could not be merged were discarded. Reads were aligned to IMGT to assign V, D and J genes, CDR3 length, and insertions or deletions at six rearrangement sites. Clonotype counts were normalized to sorted cell number within each subset before computing true diversity and Gini coefficients with the tcR R package. The overlap coefficient, calculated on TCRB nucleotide sequences, was used to measure repertoire sharing. As a proxy for the pre-selection repertoire, out-of-frame TCRB sequences from naive cells were analyzed. Not all clones reach the TCRdb copy of this immuneACCESS table, which keeps in-frame sequences only. Checked studies attribute under half of the gap to unresolved V genes and leave the rest unexplained. V and J calls and clone size are as listed in that table; D and trimming were resolved from the DNA. The sample table holds around 400,000 clones, of which about 15% were seen once. The ten largest make up 0.019% of the sample.

Sequencing used naive CD4+ T cells from blood. The intended sense of this specimen's cell subset or site label: true naive CD4+ T cells. The source of this sequence is a young woman in good health. The chain is assembled from TRBV18 and TRBJ2-3; 7 bases in between match TRBD2. CDR3 protein: CASSPGGSQDTQYF. The bases read TGTGCCAGCTCACCAGGCGGGAGTCAAGATACGCAGTATTTT.